This TCR beta chain is from a study of identical twins. General study results and limits: Reduced insertions were recorded for abundant cord blood beta clonotypes, with no such pattern in memory repertoires.

MiXCR, run by TCRdb on the 5' RACE reads, gives a single entry per CDR3 protein. The sample yields hundreds of thousands of distinct CDR3 sequences, 9.4% seen once. Germline-derived CDR1 and CDR2 are DFQATT and SNEGSKA (reference sequence). This CDR3 has 14 amino acids. With 6 bases clipped from V and 7 bases from J, the junction kept 9 bases outside the gene matches. Points on this clonotype: Its antigen is not known.

The chain recombines TRBV20-1 with TRBJ1-4, with 9 nucleotides matching TRBD1. The clonotype comes from a woman aged 18-30 years in good health. Material: memory (CD45RO+) T cells sorted from blood. CDR3 sequence: CSASRQGVGEKLFF. Written as DNA, the CDR3 is TGCAGTGCGTCCAGACAGGGGGTCGGTGAAAAACTGTTTTTT.